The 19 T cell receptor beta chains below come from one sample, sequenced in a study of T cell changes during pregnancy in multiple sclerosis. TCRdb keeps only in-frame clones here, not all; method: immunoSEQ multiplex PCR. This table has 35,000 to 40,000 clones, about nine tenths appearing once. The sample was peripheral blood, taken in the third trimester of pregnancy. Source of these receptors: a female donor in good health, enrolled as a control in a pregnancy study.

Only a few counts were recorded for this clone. The CDR3 loop is CASSQDSQVGGTF. The CDR3 DNA follows: TGCGCCAGCAGCCAAGATTCCCAGGTCGGAGGCACCTTC. The chain recombines TRBV4-1 with TRBJ1-2, with unresolved D. Per the germline V gene, CDR1 is MGHRA and CDR2 is YSYEKL. V was clipped by 0 bases and J by 13 bases, with 15 bases between them. The CDR3 extends over 13 amino acids.

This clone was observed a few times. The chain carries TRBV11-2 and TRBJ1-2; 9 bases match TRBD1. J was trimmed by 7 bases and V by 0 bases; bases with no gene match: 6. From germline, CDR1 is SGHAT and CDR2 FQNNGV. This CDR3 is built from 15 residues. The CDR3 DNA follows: TGTGCCAGCAGCTTAGATGGGGGGACAGGGCCTGGCTACACCTTC. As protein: CASSLDGGTGPGYTF.

The CDR3 DNA reads TGTGCCAGCAGCCCCCGGGTTACTAGCTCCTACGAGCAGTACTTC. Residues: CASSPRVTSSYEQYF. The chain uses TRBV5-4 and TRBJ2-7; the D gene is possibly TRBD2 (5 bases). CDR3 length: 15 residues. V lost 4 bases and J lost 0, with 14 bases in between. Germline CDR1 SGHNT, CDR2 YYREEE (reference sequence).

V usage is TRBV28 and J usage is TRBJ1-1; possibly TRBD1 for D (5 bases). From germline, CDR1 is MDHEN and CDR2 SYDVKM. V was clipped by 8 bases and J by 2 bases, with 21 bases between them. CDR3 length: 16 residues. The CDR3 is CASSSGNFLPNTEAFF. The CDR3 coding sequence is TGTGCCAGCTCGTCAGGGAACTTCTTACCTAACACTGAAGCTTTCTTT.

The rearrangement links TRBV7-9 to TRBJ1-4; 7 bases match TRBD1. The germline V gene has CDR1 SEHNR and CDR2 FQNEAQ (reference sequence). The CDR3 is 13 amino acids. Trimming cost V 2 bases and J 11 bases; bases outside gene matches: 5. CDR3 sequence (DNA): TGTGCCAGCAGCTTACAGGGGGTGCGGAAACTGTTTTTT. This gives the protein CASSLQGVRKLFF. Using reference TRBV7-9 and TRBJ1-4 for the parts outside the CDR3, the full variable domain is DTGVSQNPRHKITKRGQNVTFRCDPISEHNRLYWYRQTLGQGPEFLTYFQNEAQLEKSRLLSDRFSAERPKGSFSTLEIQRTEQGDSAMYLCASSLQGVRKLFFGSGTQLSVL.

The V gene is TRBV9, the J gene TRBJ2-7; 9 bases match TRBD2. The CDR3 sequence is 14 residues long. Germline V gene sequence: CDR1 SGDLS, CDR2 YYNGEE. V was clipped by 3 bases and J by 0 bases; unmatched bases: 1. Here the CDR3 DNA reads TGTGCCAGCAGCGAAGCGGGAGGCTCCTACGAGCAGTACTTC. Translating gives CASSEAGGSYEQYF. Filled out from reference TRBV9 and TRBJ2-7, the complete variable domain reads DSGVTQTPKHLITATGQRVTLRCSPRSGDLSVYWYQQSLDQGLQFLIQYYNGEERAKGNILERFSAQQFPDLHSELNLSSLELGDSALYFCASSEAGGSYEQYFGPGTRLTVT.

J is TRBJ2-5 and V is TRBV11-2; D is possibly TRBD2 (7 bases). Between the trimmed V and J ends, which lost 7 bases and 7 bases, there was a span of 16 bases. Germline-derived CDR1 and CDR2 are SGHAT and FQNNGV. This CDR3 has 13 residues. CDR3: CASTRGAVGTQYF. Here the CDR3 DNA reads TGTGCCAGCACCCGGGGGGCGGTGGGGACCCAGTACTTC.

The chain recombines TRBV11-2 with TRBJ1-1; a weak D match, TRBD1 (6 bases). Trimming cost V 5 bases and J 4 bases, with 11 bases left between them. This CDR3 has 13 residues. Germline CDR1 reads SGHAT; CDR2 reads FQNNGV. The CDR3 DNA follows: TGTGCCAGCAGCCCCCAACAGGGCACTGAAGCTTTCTTT. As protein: CASSPQQGTEAFF. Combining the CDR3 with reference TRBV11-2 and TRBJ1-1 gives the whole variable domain EAGVAQSPRYKIIEKRQSVAFWCNPISGHATLYWYQQILGQGPKLLIQFQNNGVVDDSQLPKDRFSAERLKGVDSTLKIQPAKLEDSAVYLCASSPQQGTEAFFGQGTRLTVV.

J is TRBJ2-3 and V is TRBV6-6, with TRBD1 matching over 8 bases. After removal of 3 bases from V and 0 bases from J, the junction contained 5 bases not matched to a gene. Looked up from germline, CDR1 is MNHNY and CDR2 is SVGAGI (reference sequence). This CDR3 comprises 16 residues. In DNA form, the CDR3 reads TGTGCCAGCAGTTATCCCCAGGGGGCTAGCACAGATACGCAGTATTTT. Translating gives CASSYPQGASTDTQYF.

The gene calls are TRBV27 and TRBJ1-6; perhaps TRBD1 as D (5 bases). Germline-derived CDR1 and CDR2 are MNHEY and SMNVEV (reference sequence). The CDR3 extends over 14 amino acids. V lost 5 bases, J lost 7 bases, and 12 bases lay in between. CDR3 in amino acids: CASSRGVGNSPLHF. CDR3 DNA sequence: TGTGCCAGCAGTCGGGGGGTTGGGAATTCACCCCTCCACTTT.

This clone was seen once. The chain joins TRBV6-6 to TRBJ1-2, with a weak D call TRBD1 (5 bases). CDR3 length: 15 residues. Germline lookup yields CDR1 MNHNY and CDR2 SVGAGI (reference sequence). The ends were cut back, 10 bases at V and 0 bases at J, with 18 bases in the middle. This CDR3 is CATLLGGDPNYGYTF. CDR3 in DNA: TGTGCCACCTTACTCGGGGGGGATCCTAACTATGGCTACACCTTC.

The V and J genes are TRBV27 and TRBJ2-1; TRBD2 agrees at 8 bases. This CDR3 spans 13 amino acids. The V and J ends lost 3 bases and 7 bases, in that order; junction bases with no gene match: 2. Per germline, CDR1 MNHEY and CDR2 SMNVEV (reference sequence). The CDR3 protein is CASSFTGGNEQFF. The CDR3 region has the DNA TGTGCCAGCAGTTTCACGGGGGGGAATGAGCAGTTCTTC.

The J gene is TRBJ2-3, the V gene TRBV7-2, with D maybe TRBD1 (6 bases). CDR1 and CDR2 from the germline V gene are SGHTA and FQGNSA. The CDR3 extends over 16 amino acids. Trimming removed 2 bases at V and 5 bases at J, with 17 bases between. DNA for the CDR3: TGTGCCAGCAGCTTAAACAGGGATGTGAAGGGAGATACGCAGTATTTT. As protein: CASSLNRDVKGDTQYF.

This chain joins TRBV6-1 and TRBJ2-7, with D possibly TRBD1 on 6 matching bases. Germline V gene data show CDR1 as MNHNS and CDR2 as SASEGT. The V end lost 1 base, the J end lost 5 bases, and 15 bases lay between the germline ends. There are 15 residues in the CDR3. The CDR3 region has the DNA TGTGCCAGCAGTGAAGGTACAGGGCAGGTGGACGAGCAGTACTTC. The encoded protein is CASSEGTGQVDEQYF.

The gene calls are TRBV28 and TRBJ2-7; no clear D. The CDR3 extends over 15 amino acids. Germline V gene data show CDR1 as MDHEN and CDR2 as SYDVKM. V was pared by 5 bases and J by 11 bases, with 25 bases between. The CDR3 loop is CASSPSVAIFRVEYF. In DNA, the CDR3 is TGTGCCAGCAGTCCGAGCGTCGCCATATTTCGGGTGGAGTACTTC. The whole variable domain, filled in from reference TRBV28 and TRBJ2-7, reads DVKVTQSSRYLVKRTGEKVFLECVQDMDHENMFWYRQDPGLGLRLIYFSYDVKMKEKGDIPEGYSVSREKKERFSLILESASTNQTSMYLCASSPSVAIFRVEYFGPGTRLTVT.

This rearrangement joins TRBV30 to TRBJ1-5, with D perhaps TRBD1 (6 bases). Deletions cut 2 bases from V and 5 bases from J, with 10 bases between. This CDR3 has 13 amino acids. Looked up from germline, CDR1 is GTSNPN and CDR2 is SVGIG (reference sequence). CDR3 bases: TGTGCCTGGAGTACAGGGCCGGATCAGCCCCAGCATTTT. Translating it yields CAWSTGPDQPQHF. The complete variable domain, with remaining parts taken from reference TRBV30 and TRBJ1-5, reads SQTIHQWPATLVQPVGSPLSLECTVEGTSNPNLYWYRQAAGRGLQLLFYSVGIGQISSEVPQNLSASRPQDRQFILSSKKLLLSDSGFYLCAWSTGPDQPQHFGDGTRLSIL.

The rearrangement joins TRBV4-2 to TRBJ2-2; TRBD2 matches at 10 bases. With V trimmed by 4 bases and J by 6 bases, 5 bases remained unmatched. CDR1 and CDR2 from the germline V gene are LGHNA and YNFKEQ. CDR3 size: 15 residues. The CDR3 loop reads CASSREREGAGELFF. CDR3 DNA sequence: TGTGCCAGCAGCCGCGAGCGGGAGGGGGCCGGGGAGCTGTTTTTT.

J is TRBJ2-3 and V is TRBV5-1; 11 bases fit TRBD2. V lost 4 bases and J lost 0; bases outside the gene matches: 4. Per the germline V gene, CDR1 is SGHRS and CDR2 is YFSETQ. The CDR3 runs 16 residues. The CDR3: CASSIGTSGSTDTQYF. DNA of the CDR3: TGCGCCAGCAGCATCGGGACTAGCGGAAGCACAGATACGCAGTATTTT.

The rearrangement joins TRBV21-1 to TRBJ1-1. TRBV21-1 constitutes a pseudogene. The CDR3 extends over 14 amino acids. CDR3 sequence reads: CASSPPPGSAEAFF. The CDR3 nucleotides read TGTGCCAGCAGCCCTCCTCCGGGGTCAGCTGAAGCTTTCTTT.